This entry lists 27 T cell receptor beta chains sequenced from one sample in a study of blood T cell repertoires in COVID-19. Using immunoSEQ multiplex PCR, the repertoire was profiled, and TCRdb retains in-frame clones only, with some absent. Among more than 300,000 clones listed, roughly 87% were seen once. The sample consisted of PBMCs or T cells enriched from blood (not recorded which). The source is a woman aged 45-60 years who had recovered from COVID-19.

To note about this clone: Other DNA sequences in this specimen translate into the identical CDR3. V usage is TRBV5-1 and J usage is TRBJ1-5, with D uncertain. Trimming left V 1 base short and J 4 bases short, with 9 bases between. This CDR3 has 14 amino acids. CDR1 SGHRS and CDR2 YFSETQ come from the germline V gene. For the CDR3, the DNA is TGCGCCAGCAGCTTGTCTGGAGGTAATCAGCCCCAGCATTTT. This gives the protein CASSLSGGNQPQHF. The full variable domain, in which reference TRBV5-1 and TRBJ1-5 provide the parts outside the CDR3, is KAGVTQTPRYLIKTRGQQVTLSCSPISGHRSVSWYQQTPGQGLQFLFEYFSETQRNKGNFPGRFSGRQFSNSRSEMNVSTLELGDSALYLCASSLSGGNQPQHFGDGTRLSIL.

The chain links TRBV7-2 to TRBJ1-2, with TRBD1 matching over 7 bases. V lost 1 base, J lost 8 bases, and 4 bases stayed unmatched. Germline V gene data show CDR1 as SGHTA and CDR2 as FQGNSA. The CDR3 sequence is 13 residues long. In DNA form, the CDR3 reads TGTGCCAGCAGCTTAGAGGGGGCGAAAGGCTACACCTTC. Its protein product is CASSLEGAKGYTF.

V and J are TRBV21-1 and TRBJ2-7; TRBD1, the table's D call, lacks a check against the DNA. TRBV21-1 is a pseudogene segment. This CDR3 is built from 13 residues. Written as DNA, the CDR3 is TGTGCCAGCGGAAAAGGGCCAGTCTACGAGCAGTACTTC. Translation gives CASGKGPVYEQYF.

The chain recombines TRBV6-6 with TRBJ2-5; possible D gene TRBD2, 6 bases. Deletions cut 9 bases from V and 5 bases from J, with 16 bases between. Germline CDR1 reads MNHNY; CDR2 reads SVGAGI (reference sequence). The CDR3 is 13 amino acids. CDR3 residues: CASNSAGGETQYF. CDR3 in DNA: TGTGCCAGTAATTCGGCAGGAGGGGAGACCCAGTACTTC.

The CDR3 is CASRGDSASYGYTF. The CDR3 DNA reads as TGTGCCAGTCGTGGGGACAGCGCCTCCTATGGCTACACCTTC. The chain is built from TRBV5-6 and TRBJ1-2; 7 bases are a match to TRBD1. Trimming removed 8 bases from V and 4 bases from J; junction bases left unmatched: 11. The CDR3 is made up of 14 amino acids. The germline V gene encodes CDR1 SGHDT and CDR2 YYEEEE.

This chain connects TRBV12-5 to TRBJ1-2; D is possibly TRBD1 (5 bases). The germline V gene encodes CDR1 LGHNT and CDR2 FRNRAP. CDR3 length: 13 amino acids. With 5 bases removed from V and 3 bases from J, the gap between germline ends came to 10 bases. The CDR3 sequence is CASGLGHYYGYTF. The CDR3 coding sequence is TGTGCTAGTGGTCTCGGACACTACTATGGCTACACCTTC.

The rearrangement links TRBV3-1 (or the pseudogene TRBV3-2) to TRBJ1-4; 7 bases are shared with TRBD1. J was trimmed by 7 bases and V by 2 bases; bases with no gene match: 4. In germline, CDR1 is LGHDT, CDR2 YNNKEL (reference sequence). The CDR3 spans 14 residues. The CDR3 loop is CASSQNRGGEKLFF. The CDR3 DNA follows: TGTGCCAGCAGCCAAAACAGGGGAGGTGAAAAACTGTTTTTT.

The rearrangement joins TRBV12-3 or TRBV12-4 to TRBJ1-1; no reliable D call. Trimming left V 6 bases short and J 7 bases short, with 12 bases between. The CDR3 is 12 amino acids. CDR3 in DNA: TGTGCCAGCAGACAAACCGGGTTTGAAGCTTTCTTT. Translated: CASRQTGFEAFF.

J is TRBJ2-5 and V is TRBV4-1; maybe TRBD2 (5 bases). Germline CDR1 MGHRA, CDR2 YSYEKL. V was pared by 2 bases and J by 5 bases, with 15 bases between. The CDR3 is 15 amino acids. As DNA, the CDR3 is TGCGCCAGCAGCCAACGGGGTGTTTCGGTCGAGACCCAGTACTTC. Its protein product is CASSQRGVSVETQYF.

The V and J genes are TRBV30 and TRBJ1-4; D is perhaps TRBD1 (5 bases). The ends were cut back, 2 bases at V and 5 bases at J, with 9 bases in the middle. This CDR3 is built from 13 residues. Germline V gives CDR1 GTSNPN, CDR2 SVGIG (reference sequence). CDR3 sequence: CAWSLGGNEKLFF. In nucleotides, the CDR3 is TGTGCCTGGAGTTTGGGGGGGAATGAAAAACTGTTTTTT.

The chain joins TRBV9 to TRBJ2-7, with 11 bases that match TRBD2. Unmatched junction bases numbered 8, after V lost 3 bases and J lost 6 bases. CDR1 is SGDLS and CDR2 is YYNGEE in the germline V gene. The CDR3 is made up of 15 amino acids. In DNA, the CDR3 is TGTGCCAGCAGCGCATTAGCGGGAGGGCCGGGCGAGCAGTACTTC. Translating gives CASSALAGGPGEQYF.

The gene calls are TRBV27 and TRBJ2-5; TRBD2 agrees at 10 bases. V lost 4 bases, J lost 4 bases, and 12 bases stayed unmatched. CDR1 is MNHEY, CDR2 SMNVEV, per germline (reference sequence). This CDR3 contains 17 residues. CDR3: CASSSIGLAATLETQYF. For the CDR3, the DNA is TGTGCCAGCAGTTCCATCGGACTAGCGGCCACGTTAGAGACCCAGTACTTC.

The chain combines TRBV4-3 with TRBJ2-1; 15 bases agree with TRBD2. The CDR3 is 15 residues long. Looked up from germline, CDR1 is LGHNA and CDR2 is YSLEER. Germline trimming cut 4 bases from V and 9 bases from J; bases unmatched to any gene: 4. CDR3: CASSRGLAGGSEQFF. CDR3 DNA sequence: TGCGCCAGCAGCCGCGGACTAGCGGGAGGGAGTGAGCAGTTCTTC.

This clone was seen more than once but under ten times. The V and J genes are TRBV7-9 and TRBJ1-4; D perhaps matches TRBD1 (6 bases). The CDR3 spans 18 residues. Trimming left V 6 bases short and J 0 bases short, with 20 bases between. CDR1 and CDR2 (germline): SEHNR, FQNEAQ (reference sequence). DNA of the CDR3: TGTGCCAGCAGTCCTATACAGGGTTTTTTAGCAACTAATGAAAAACTGTTTTTT. Translating gives CASSPIQGFLATNEKLFF.

The chain links TRBV7-2 to TRBJ2-7; 8 bases agree with TRBD1. CDR1 is SGHTA, CDR2 FQGNSA, per germline. The CDR3 spans 14 residues. J was trimmed by 0 bases and V by 5 bases; bases with no gene match: 3. CDR3: CASSPTGGSYEQYF. CDR3 nucleotide sequence: TGTGCCAGCAGCCCCACAGGGGGCTCCTACGAGCAGTACTTC.

V and J are TRBV5-1 and TRBJ2-7; 8 nucleotides match TRBD1. Germline V gene sequence: CDR1 SGHRS, CDR2 YFSETQ. The J segment lost 6 bases and the V segment lost 2 bases, leaving 7 bases of the junction unmatched. This CDR3 is built from 14 residues. CDR3 in DNA: TGCGCCAGCAGCTTACCGACAGGGGAAGGCGAGCAGTACTTC. Translation: CASSLPTGEGEQYF.

V usage is TRBV5-5 and J usage is TRBJ2-7, with a tentative D call TRBD1 (6 bases). Germline V gene lookup returns CDR1 SGHKS and CDR2 YYEKEE (reference sequence). The CDR3 spans 16 residues. Trimming removed 6 bases from V and 1 base from J, with 20 bases in between. The CDR3 is CASTVAGAARSYEQYF. The DNA for the CDR3 is TGTGCCAGCACAGTTGCAGGGGCCGCCCGATCCTACGAGCAGTACTTC.

This clone was counted once. This sequence joins TRBV7-2 and TRBJ2-7, with a possible D match to TRBD2 (6 bases). The CDR3 extends over 13 amino acids. Trimming pared 4 bases from V and 2 bases from J, leaving 9 bases between. Germline loops: CDR1 SGHTA, CDR2 FQGNSA. The CDR3 bases are TGTGCCAGCAGCTCGGGGGTCCCCTACGAGCAGTACTTC. It is translated as CASSSGVPYEQYF. Based on the CDR3 plus reference TRBV7-2 and TRBJ2-7, the full variable domain is GAGVSQSPSNKVTEKGKDVELRCDPISGHTALYWYRQSLGQGLEFLIYFQGNSAPDKSGLPSDRFSAERTGGSVSTLTIQRTQQEDSAVYLCASSSGVPYEQYFGPGTRLTVT.

CDR3 in amino acids: CASRPGTGGHYGYTF. As DNA, the CDR3 is TGTGCCAGCAGACCCGGGACAGGGGGCCACTATGGCTACACCTTC. V usage is TRBV6-5 and J usage is TRBJ1-2, with 12 positions matching TRBD1. Germline V gene sequence: CDR1 MNHEY, CDR2 SVGAGI. The trim removed 6 bases at V and 3 bases at J, leaving 5 bases unmatched. This CDR3 spans 15 amino acids.

The chain is built from TRBV6-2 or TRBV6-3 and TRBJ2-7, with 13 nucleotides matching TRBD2. Looked up from germline, CDR1 is MNHEY and CDR2 is SVGEGT. With V trimmed by 6 bases and J by 7 bases, 12 bases remained unmatched. This CDR3 comprises 16 residues. The CDR3 nucleotides are TGTGCCAGCAGCATACGGACTAGCGGGGGATCGGGGGAGCAGTACTTC. It yields the protein CASSIRTSGGSGEQYF.

The chain has TRBV18 and TRBJ1-1; unclear D gene. The CDR3 contains 17 residues. Germline V gene data show CDR1 as KGHSH and CDR2 as LQKENI. Trimming took off 2 bases at V and 0 bases at J, with 16 bases between the two ends. The CDR3 here is CASSPLGSGRLNTEAFF. In nucleotides, the CDR3 is TGTGCCAGCTCACCATTAGGTAGCGGACGGTTGAACACTGAAGCTTTCTTT.

This rearrangement joins TRBV7-6 to TRBJ1-6; 8 nucleotides align to TRBD1. The CDR3 consists of 17 residues. V lost 3 bases, J lost 7 bases, and 11 bases stayed unmatched. CDR1 and CDR2 from the germline V gene are SGHVS and FNYEAQ. CDR3: CASSLEPGGGENSPLHF. Here the CDR3 DNA reads TGTGCCAGCAGCTTGGAGCCAGGGGGCGGTGAAAATTCACCCCTCCACTTT.

V gene TRBV21-1 combines with J gene TRBJ1-1; the table's TRBD1 call for D was not verified on the DNA. TRBV21-1 is flagged as a pseudogene. The CDR3 consists of 14 residues. The CDR3 region has the DNA TGTGCCAGCAGGGACAGTAGTTTGAACACTGAAGCTTTCTTT. This gives the protein CASRDSSLNTEAFF.

V gene TRBV12-3 or TRBV12-4 combines with J gene TRBJ2-1; D unclear. Deletions cut 5 bases from V and 4 bases from J, with 3 bases between. This CDR3 has 11 amino acids. CDR3: CASSRYNEQFF. In nucleotides, the CDR3 is TGTGCCAGCAGTCGTTACAATGAGCAGTTCTTC.

This clone was recorded only once. The chain employs TRBV6-5 and TRBJ2-7, with D uncertain. Trimming removed 2 bases from V and 0 bases from J, with 11 bases in between. This CDR3 region has 15 residues. Per the germline V gene, CDR1 is MNHEY and CDR2 is SVGAGI. The CDR3 region is CASSYDQAGSYEQYF. The CDR3 DNA is TGTGCCAGCAGTTACGACCAAGCAGGCTCCTACGAGCAGTACTTC.

In its sample, this clone was seen a few times. The chain joins TRBV6-5 to TRBJ1-2; D not resolved. Germline V CDR1 and CDR2: MNHEY, SVGAGI. The CDR3 runs to 13 residues. V gave up 8 bases and J gave up 8 bases, with 18 bases separating them. The CDR3 sequence: CASGKDVGGGYTF. The CDR3 coding sequence is TGTGCCAGCGGGAAGGACGTCGGAGGCGGCTACACCTTC.

In this sample, this clone turned up once. The genes are TRBV7-9 and TRBJ2-5, with a tentative D call TRBD2 (6 bases). Germline V gene data show CDR1 as SEHNR and CDR2 as FQNEAQ (reference sequence). The CDR3 covers 14 residues. Between the trimmed V and J ends, which lost 7 bases and 5 bases, there was a span of 17 bases. The DNA of the CDR3 is TGTGCCAGCATCCAGGATGGAGGGGTGGAGACCCAGTACTTC. This translates into CASIQDGGVETQYF.